The rows below give T cell receptor beta chains drawn from one sample of a study of T-cell reconstitution after alpha-beta-depleted transplantation in children. TCRdb re-called the PCR reads through MiXCR, storing one row per CDR3 protein. The sample lists around 420,000 distinct CDR3 sequences, around 16% seen once, with under 30% in the top ten. Sequenced here: PBMCs, mostly from graft donor cells, sampled 360 days after TCRalphabeta/CD19-depleted stem cell transplant. Receptors were obtained from a boy under two years old who had a stem cell transplant for Wiskott-Aldrich syndrome, so the T cells may come from the graft donor. Each CDR3 is given with its conserved first and last residue. The D gene is left open where the match is weak. Expanded clones get a size class; other rows say once, few or many, or leave the size out.

D | size | J | V | CDR3 | DNA
NA | NA | TRBJ2-1 | TRBV5-6 | CASSPGLRYEQFF | TGTGCCAGCAGCCCCGGGCTACGGTATGAGCAGTTCTTC
TRBD1 | few | TRBJ2-5 | TRBV20-1 | CSATISGGQETQYF | TGCAGTGCTACTATTTCAGGGGGCCAAGAGACCCAGTACTTC
TRBD2 | NA | TRBJ2-4 | TRBV2 | CASSEWNREEAKNIQYF | TGTGCCAGCAGTGAGTGGAACCGGGAGGAGGCCAAAAACATTCAGTACTTC
TRBD2 | NA | TRBJ2-1 | TRBV12-3/TRBV12-4 | CASSLLAAHNEQFF | TGTGCCAGCAGTTTGCTAGCGGCTCACAATGAGCAGTTCTTC
NA | NA | TRBJ2-1 | TRBV30 | CAWGGTATQFF | TGTGCCTGGGGGGGGACTGCTACACAGTTCTTC
NA | few | TRBJ1-5 | TRBV24-1 | CATSASGRFNQPQHF | TGTGCCACCAGTGCCTCCGGACGGTTCAATCAGCCCCAGCATTTT
NA | NA | TRBJ2-2 | TRBV12-3/TRBV12-4 | CASSSRERAGELFF | TGTGCCAGCAGTTCTCGGGAGAGGGCCGGGGAGCTGTTTTTT
NA | few | TRBJ2-7 | TRBV30 | CAWSVKSYEQYF | TGTGCCTGGAGTGTAAAGTCCTACGAGCAGTACTTC
NA | NA | TRBJ1-3 | TRBV12-3/TRBV12-4 | CASSLGFLGTIYF | TGTGCCAGCAGTTTAGGGTTCCTCGGCACCATATATTTT
NA | NA | TRBJ2-7 | TRBV5-1 | CASSQSSLLGGYEQYF | TGCGCCAGCAGCCAAAGCTCGCTGCTTGGAGGCTACGAGCAGTACTTC
NA | few | TRBJ2-7 | TRBV14 | CASSHYLGVKSYEQYF | TGTGCCAGCAGCCACTATCTAGGGGTAAAATCCTACGAGCAGTACTTC
NA | few | TRBJ2-7 | TRBV18 | CASSPHRVLGDEQYF | TGTGCCAGCTCACCGCACAGGGTATTAGGGGACGAGCAGTACTTC
NA | NA | TRBJ1-2 | TRBV12-3/TRBV12-4 | CASSSGGYTF | TGTGCCAGCAGCTCTGGCGGCTACACCTTC
NA | NA | TRBJ2-3 | TRBV6-5 | CASSYSNRGTMQYF | TGTGCCAGCAGTTACTCGAATCGGGGGACGATGCAGTATTTT
NA | NA | TRBJ2-5 | TRBV6-1 | CASSGAAYQETQYF | TGTGCCAGCAGCGGGGCAGCGTACCAAGAGACCCAGTACTTC
NA | few | TRBJ1-1 | TRBV11-2 | CASSLAGFYGTEAFF | TGTGCCAGCAGCTTAGCTGGGTTTTATGGCACTGAAGCTTTCTTT
TRBD1 | NA | TRBJ1-5 | TRBV6-2/TRBV6-3 | CASSNGQGYGNQPQHF | TGTGCCAGCAGTAACGGACAGGGCTATGGCAATCAGCCCCAGCATTTT
NA | NA | TRBJ2-6 | TRBV5-1 | CASSLGYWRSGANVLTF | TGCGCCAGCAGCTTGGGATACTGGCGCTCTGGGGCCAACGTCCTGACTTTC
NA | few | TRBJ2-5 | TRBV29-1 | CSVELDRETQYF | TGCAGCGTTGAACTAGATCGGGAGACCCAGTACTTC
NA | NA | TRBJ1-5 | TRBV4-1 | CASSQDRSRGSNQPQHF | TGCGCCAGCAGCCAAGATAGGTCCAGGGGTAGCAATCAGCCCCAGCATTTT
NA | many | TRBJ2-1 | TRBV7-2 | CASSFPWGEQFF | TGTGCCAGCAGCTTCCCATGGGGCGAGCAGTTCTTC
NA | NA | TRBJ2-5 | TRBV11-2 | CASSSEYAETQYF | TGTGCCAGCAGCTCGGAGTATGCGGAGACCCAGTACTTC
NA | NA | TRBJ2-7 | TRBV5-1 | CASSTGRVTGYEQYF | TGCGCCAGCAGCACAGGGAGAGTTACCGGATACGAGCAGTACTTC
NA | few | TRBJ2-5 | TRBV25-1 | CASSEYLGVGETQYF | TGTGCCAGCAGTGAATATTTGGGGGTAGGCGAGACCCAGTACTTC
NA | many | TRBJ1-5 | TRBV12-3/TRBV12-4 | CASSYWGARHQPQHF | TGTGCCAGCAGTTACTGGGGGGCCAGGCATCAGCCCCAGCATTTT
NA | few | TRBJ2-7 | TRBV5-5 | CASSSRPVSATHEQYF | TGTGCCAGCAGCTCGCGACCTGTGTCTGCCACTCACGAGCAGTACTTC
TRBD1 | NA | TRBJ2-1 | TRBV28 | CASRTGDLYNEQFF | TGTGCCAGCAGGACAGGGGACCTATACAATGAGCAGTTCTTC
NA | few | TRBJ1-5 | TRBV15 | CATSRDRVDSNQPQHF | TGTGCCACCAGCAGAGACAGGGTTGATAGCAATCAGCCCCAGCATTTT
TRBD2 | NA | TRBJ2-1 | TRBV6-5 | CASTPGTNNEQFF | TGTGCCAGCACCCCCGGGACTAACAATGAGCAGTTCTTC
TRBD1 | NA | TRBJ2-4 | TRBV7-9 | CASSDRAQGDIQYF | TGTGCCAGCAGCGACAGGGCGCAGGGGGACATTCAGTACTTC
NA | NA | TRBJ2-3 | TRBV27 | CASSLSVRPSTDTQYF | TGTGCCAGCAGTTTATCGGTGCGGCCTAGCACAGATACGCAGTATTTT
TRBD2 | few | TRBJ2-7 | TRBV10-3 | CAISDKRGSSYEQYF | TGTGCCATCAGTGATAAGCGGGGCTCTTCCTACGAGCAGTACTTC
TRBD2 | NA | TRBJ2-1 | TRBV28 | CASTTWGGDYNEQFF | TGTGCCAGCACCACTTGGGGGGGGGACTACAATGAGCAGTTCTTC
TRBD1 | few | TRBJ1-2 | TRBV15 | CATSGWDSNYGYTF | TGTGCCACCAGCGGATGGGACAGTAACTATGGCTACACCTTC
NA | NA | TRBJ1-4 | TRBV10-3 | CAISEQEGGEKLFF | TGTGCCATCAGTGAGCAGGAGGGGGGTGAAAAACTGTTTTTT
TRBD2 | NA | TRBJ2-1 | TRBV7-9 | CASSFPGTSNHNEQFF | TGTGCCAGCAGCTTCCCGGGGACTAGCAATCACAATGAGCAGTTCTTC
NA | NA | TRBJ1-2 | TRBV13 | CASSLVGAPVGDYGYTF | TGTGCCAGCAGCTTAGTAGGCGCTCCTGTGGGTGACTATGGCTACACCTTC
TRBD1 | NA | TRBJ2-7 | TRBV7-9 | CASSPSPGQGIHEQYF | TGTGCCAGCAGCCCCTCACCGGGACAGGGGATACACGAGCAGTACTTC
TRBD1 | few | TRBJ1-1 | TRBV5-1 | CASSSRQGRAFF | TGCGCCAGCAGCTCCCGACAGGGTCGGGCTTTCTTT
NA | few | TRBJ2-4 | TRBV12-3/TRBV12-4 | CASSSRAGAKNIQYF | TGTGCCAGCAGTTCTCGAGCGGGAGCCAAAAACATTCAGTACTTC
TRBD1 | once | TRBJ1-5 | TRBV7-2 | CASSSRQGGYNQPQHF | TGTGCCAGCAGTTCCCGCCAGGGGGGATACAATCAGCCCCAGCATTTT
NA | NA | TRBJ2-1 | TRBV2 | CASSVGGVGQFEQFF | TGTGCCAGCAGTGTGGGGGGAGTAGGACAATTTGAGCAGTTCTTC
NA | NA | TRBJ2-2 | TRBV5-5 | CASSFSARNLNTGELFF | TGTGCCAGCAGCTTCTCGGCGAGGAACTTGAACACCGGGGAGCTGTTTTTT
TRBD2 | few | TRBJ2-1 | TRBV10-3 | CAISDLAGGPYNEQFF | TGTGCCATCAGTGATCTAGCGGGGGGACCCTACAATGAGCAGTTCTTC
NA | few | TRBJ2-7 | TRBV4-2 | CASSQGPRGALIHEQYF | TGTGCCAGCAGCCAAGGGCCAAGAGGAGCCCTAATCCACGAGCAGTACTTC
TRBD2 | NA | TRBJ2-1 | TRBV20-1 | CSARAASSGSRGEQFF | TGCAGTGCTAGAGCAGCGTCTAGCGGGAGCCGGGGTGAGCAGTTCTTC
NA | few | TRBJ2-5 | TRBV12-3/TRBV12-4 | CASSLGAATQETQYF | TGTGCCAGCAGTTTAGGCGCGGCGACTCAAGAGACCCAGTACTTC
NA | many | TRBJ2-3 | TRBV10-3 | CAISTDTQYF | TGTGCCATCAGTACAGATACGCAGTATTTT
NA | NA | TRBJ2-7 | TRBV20-1 | CSARQGPYEQYF | TGCAGTGCTAGACAGGGACCCTACGAGCAGTACTTC
NA | NA | TRBJ2-7 | TRBV28 | CASKKTGPRYEQYF | TGTGCCAGCAAAAAAACAGGTCCCCGCTACGAGCAGTACTTC